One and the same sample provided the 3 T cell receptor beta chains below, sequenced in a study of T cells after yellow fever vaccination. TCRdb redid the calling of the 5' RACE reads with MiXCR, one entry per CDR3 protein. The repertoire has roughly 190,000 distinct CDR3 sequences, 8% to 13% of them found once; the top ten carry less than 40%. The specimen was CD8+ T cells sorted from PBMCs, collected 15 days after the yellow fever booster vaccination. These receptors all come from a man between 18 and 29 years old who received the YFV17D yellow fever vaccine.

The CDR3 is CASSVDWAGEDAKNIQYF. The CDR3 DNA sequence: TGTGCCAGCAGCGTCGACTGGGCAGGGGAGGACGCCAAAAACATTCAGTACTTC. The chain couples TRBV9 to TRBJ2-4; perhaps D is TRBD1 or TRBD2 (6 bases each). The V gene's germline CDR1 is SGDLS and CDR2 YYNGEE. V dropped 2 bases and J dropped 1 base, with 19 bases sitting between them. This CDR3 has 18 amino acids. Combining the CDR3 with reference TRBV9 and TRBJ2-4 gives the whole variable domain DSGVTQTPKHLITATGQRVTLRCSPRSGDLSVYWYQQSLDQGLQFLIQYYNGEERAKGNILERFSAQQFPDLHSELNLSSLELGDSALYFCASSVDWAGEDAKNIQYFGAGTRLSVL.

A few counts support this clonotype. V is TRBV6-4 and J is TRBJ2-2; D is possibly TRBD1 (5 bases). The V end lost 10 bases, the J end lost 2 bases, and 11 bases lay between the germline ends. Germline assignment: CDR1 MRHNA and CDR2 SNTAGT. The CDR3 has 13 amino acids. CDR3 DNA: TGTGCCACCAAGGACACAAACACCGGGGAGCTGTTTTTT. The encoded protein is CATKDTNTGELFF.

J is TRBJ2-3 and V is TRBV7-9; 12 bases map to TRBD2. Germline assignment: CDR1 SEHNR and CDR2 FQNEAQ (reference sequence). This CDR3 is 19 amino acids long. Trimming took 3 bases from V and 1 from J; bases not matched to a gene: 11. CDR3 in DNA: TGTGCCAGCAGCTTCCGTATACTAGCGGGGGGTAGCCGCACAGATACGCAGTATTTT. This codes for CASSFRILAGGSRTDTQYF.